This T cell receptor beta chain was recorded in a study of read filtering for tumor transcriptome and immune sequencing. Study context: Mean patient age was roughly 70 years, range about 45 to 90; roughly 18 male, more than 11 female.

From roughly 390 ng of RNA, a library with molecular barcoded alpha/delta and beta/gamma adaptors was made. Each CDR3 protein gets one entry after TCRdb re-called the reads with MiXCR. The top ten clones hold about 7.7% of a sample with approximately 150,000 distinct CDR3 sequences, roughly 13% of them seen once. Trimming took 7 bases from V and 0 from J, leaving 7 bases between them. The CDR3 has 13 amino acids. This clonotype was recorded at least ten times. The specimen sequenced was a population of CD138-negative cells sorted from bone marrow. This clonotype originated in a donor aged 40 or over with multiple myeloma. The V and J genes are TRBV12-3 or TRBV12-4 and TRBJ2-1, with D unclear. The CDR3 nucleotides are TGTGCCAGCACCCCGCGCTCCTACAATGAGCAGTTCTTC. Its translation is CASTPRSYNEQFF.